The T cell receptor beta chain under discussion was sequenced for a study of blood T cell repertoires in COVID-19. Study summary: Acute and convalescent COVID-19 specimens originated in the United States, Italy and Spain. T cells, B-cell-depleted T cells, or PBMCs supplied cDNA or gDNA.

Germline lookup yields CDR1 LNHDA and CDR2 SQIVND (reference sequence). The CDR3 sequence is 14 residues long. V was shortened by 3 bases and J by 5 bases, with 13 bases between the two germline ends. Profiled with immunoSEQ multiplex PCR; TCRdb holds only in-frame clones, not every one. The data contain just over 300,000 clones, over 85% of them singletons. This rearrangement joins TRBV19 to TRBJ2-5; the D gene is possibly TRBD2 (5 bases). The sequence came from a woman in her 30s with COVID-19, enrolled during active disease. The sequenced sample was peripheral blood. The CDR3 bases are TGTGCCAGTAGTATGGGAGACGGGGTGGAGACCCAGTACTTC. Translating gives CASSMGDGVETQYF.